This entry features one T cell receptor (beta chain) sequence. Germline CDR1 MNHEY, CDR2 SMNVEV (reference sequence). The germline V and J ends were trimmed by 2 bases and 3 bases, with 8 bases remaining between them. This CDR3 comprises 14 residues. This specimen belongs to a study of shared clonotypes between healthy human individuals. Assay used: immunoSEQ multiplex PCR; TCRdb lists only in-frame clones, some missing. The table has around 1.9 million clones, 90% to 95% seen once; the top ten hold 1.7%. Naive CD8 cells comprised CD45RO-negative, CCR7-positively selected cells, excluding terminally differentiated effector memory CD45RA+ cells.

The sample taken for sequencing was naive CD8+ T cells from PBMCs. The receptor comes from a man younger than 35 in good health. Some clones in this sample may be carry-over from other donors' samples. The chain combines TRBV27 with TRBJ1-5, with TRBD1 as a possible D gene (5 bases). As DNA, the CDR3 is TGTGCCAGCAGTTTAAAGGACACCAATCAGCCCCAGCATTTT. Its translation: CASSLKDTNQPQHF.